The clone carrying this TCR beta chain is a singleton in its sample. Its specificity is unknown. Sequenced by immunoSEQ multiplex PCR; TCRdb stores in-frame clones only, minus some. The repertoire holds some 33,000 clones, with about 94% as singletons. The sample originates from a study of circulating and synovial CD4+ cells in juvenile arthritis. General observations from the study: Traditional Vbeta family usage analysis missed the pathogenic-like versus bulk difference. Some such blood samples were as oligoclonal as synovium. Compared with bulk blood, circulating pathogenic-like lymphocytes shared substantially more CDR3 sequences with synovial T cells. Bulk blood CD4 samples held at least an order of magnitude more or fewer genomes than CPL.

The germline V gene encodes CDR1 SGHKS and CDR2 YYEKEE (reference sequence). The V end lost 4 bases, the J end lost 6 bases, and 14 bases lay between the germline ends. CDR3 length: 15 residues. The origin of this receptor is a human donor with juvenile idiopathic arthritis. The specimen was CD4+ T cells from blood. The chain has TRBV5-5 and TRBJ1-6; D possibly corresponds to TRBD1 (5 bases). Here the CDR3 reads CASSLDGQTNSPLHF. In nucleotides, the CDR3 is TGTGCCAGCAGCCTGGACGGACAAACTAATTCACCCCTCCACTTT.